The rows below give T cell receptor beta chains drawn from one sample of a study of T cell repertoires in cytomegalovirus infection. Their cognate antigens are unknown. MiXCR, applied by TCRdb to the reads, yields one record per CDR3 protein. This table has about 500,000 distinct CDR3 sequences, around 30% appearing once. The sequencing here drew on cultured PBMCs, taken from culture after CMV antigen stimulation. All receptors derive from a human donor in good health (CMV status not recorded). Some clones in this sample may be carry-over from other donors' samples. Each CDR3 is given with its conserved first and last residue. A D gene is named only where the DNA matches it firmly. Clone size is given for some rows only: seen once, a few or many times, or a class if the clone is expanded.

d_call: .; clone_size: .; v_call: TRBV15; j_call: TRBJ2-2; cdr3_aa: CATSRVPGELFF; cdr3_nt: TGTGCCACCAGCAGAGTCCCCGGGGAGCTGTTTTTT
d_call: TRBD2; clone_size: few; v_call: TRBV27; j_call: TRBJ2-1; cdr3_aa: CASSSHAGTSALRSSYNEQFF; cdr3_nt: TGTGCCAGCAGTTCCCATGCCGGGACTAGCGCCCTTCGGAGCTCCTACAATGAGCAGTTCTTC
d_call: TRBD2; clone_size: .; v_call: TRBV27; j_call: TRBJ2-1; cdr3_aa: CASSTEAGVSYNEQFF; cdr3_nt: TGTGCCAGCAGTACCGAGGCGGGAGTGTCGTACAATGAGCAGTTCTTC
d_call: .; clone_size: once; v_call: TRBV11-2; j_call: TRBJ2-3; cdr3_aa: CASSILADTQYF; cdr3_nt: TGTGCCAGCAGCATTCTAGCAGATACGCAGTATTTT
d_call: TRBD2; clone_size: few; v_call: TRBV7-2; j_call: TRBJ2-7; cdr3_aa: CASSLGGAGGPYEQYF; cdr3_nt: TGTGCCAGCAGCTTAGGGGGTGCGGGAGGGCCTTACGAGCAGTACTTC
d_call: TRBD1; clone_size: .; v_call: TRBV15; j_call: TRBJ2-7; cdr3_aa: CATSRGTTGRSYEQYF; cdr3_nt: TGTGCCACCAGCAGAGGTACGACAGGGCGCTCCTACGAGCAGTACTTC
d_call: .; clone_size: .; v_call: TRBV7-2; j_call: TRBJ1-1; cdr3_aa: CASSLTFGGTNTEAFF; cdr3_nt: TGTGCCAGCAGCTTAACGTTCGGGGGTACGAACACTGAAGCTTTCTTT
d_call: .; clone_size: .; v_call: TRBV12-3/TRBV12-4; j_call: TRBJ2-1; cdr3_aa: CASSPRGREYNEQFF; cdr3_nt: TGTGCCAGCAGTCCTCGGGGGCGGGAGTACAATGAGCAGTTCTTC
d_call: .; clone_size: .; v_call: TRBV12-3/TRBV12-4; j_call: TRBJ2-7; cdr3_aa: CASSLVLGGAAGYEQYF; cdr3_nt: TGTGCCAGCAGTTTAGTCCTCGGAGGGGCTGCTGGTTACGAGCAGTACTTC
d_call: TRBD2; clone_size: many; v_call: TRBV7-2; j_call: TRBJ2-7; cdr3_aa: CASSSTSGTLYEQYF; cdr3_nt: TGTGCCAGCAGCTCGACTAGCGGGACCCTCTACGAGCAGTACTTC
d_call: .; clone_size: .; v_call: TRBV20-1; j_call: TRBJ1-2; cdr3_aa: CSARDIQGTDNYGYTF; cdr3_nt: TGCAGTGCTAGAGACATTCAAGGGACGGATAACTATGGCTACACCTTC
d_call: .; clone_size: .; v_call: TRBV12-3/TRBV12-4; j_call: TRBJ1-3; cdr3_aa: CASSFDGNSGNTIYF; cdr3_nt: TGTGCCAGCAGTTTCGACGGAAACTCTGGAAACACCATATATTTT
d_call: .; clone_size: few; v_call: TRBV6-8; j_call: TRBJ1-1; cdr3_aa: CASSSFTYTEAFF; cdr3_nt: TGTGCCAGCAGTTCTTTCACCTACACTGAAGCTTTCTTT
d_call: .; clone_size: .; v_call: TRBV4-1; j_call: TRBJ2-7; cdr3_aa: CASSGRPLEQYF; cdr3_nt: TGCGCCAGCAGCGGGCGGCCCCTCGAGCAGTACTTC
d_call: .; clone_size: .; v_call: TRBV7-2; j_call: TRBJ2-4; cdr3_aa: CASSFRQTLAKNIQYF; cdr3_nt: TGTGCCAGCAGCTTCCGACAGACCCTAGCCAAAAACATTCAGTACTTC
d_call: TRBD1; clone_size: few; v_call: TRBV28; j_call: TRBJ1-5; cdr3_aa: CASSLRDSVSPQHF; cdr3_nt: TGTGCCAGCAGTTTGAGGGACAGTGTTTCGCCCCAGCATTTT